Below, one T cell receptor (beta chain) is given with its context. Its antigen is still unknown. The authors amplified TCR beta CDR3 regions from RNA transcripts. The first-round RT-PCR employed HTBI primers together with the Qiagen OneStep RT-PCR kit. A multiplex PCR was then performed as the second round. TCRdb re-called the multiplex PCR reads through MiXCR, storing one row per CDR3 protein. The sample includes 660,000 or so distinct CDR3 sequences, about 38% of them seen just once. The sample belongs to a study of Graves' ophthalmopathy and Graves' hyperthyroidism. Fresh peripheral blood (more than 9.5 ml) yielded the PBMCs. This CDR3 region has 15 residues. Trimming took off 7 bases at V and 0 bases at J, with 13 bases between the two ends. Looked up from germline, CDR1 is MNHNY and CDR2 is SVGAGI (reference sequence). Points from the study as a whole: Most clonotypes expanded in thyroid above 0.001 frequency were present in blood too. Its predictions of ophthalmopathy progression gave the model 65% to 71% sensitivity and approximately 72% specificity.

The receptor was derived from an adult man with Graves' ophthalmopathy. The chain carries TRBV6-6 and TRBJ1-5; D is unresolved. The sample comprised peripheral blood. CDR3 bases: TGTGCCAGCAACGTCGGAAGCGGTAGCAATCAGCCCCAGCATTTT. It specifies CASNVGSGSNQPQHF.